What follows are 8 T cell receptor beta chains derived from one specimen sequenced in a study of early T cells in non-severe SARS-CoV-2 infection. TCRdb reanalysed the 5' RACE reads using MiXCR and keeps one entry per CDR3 protein. The sample comprises more than 55,000 distinct CDR3 sequences, around 13% of which are singletons, and approximately 1.3% rests with the top ten. Input material: whole blood. Source of these receptors: an adult who was a healthcare worker with PCR-confirmed SARS-CoV-2 infection or an uninfected control (not recorded which).

As DNA, the CDR3 is TGTGCCAGCAGCTTAAGACCAGGGGGGAAAGAGACCCAGTACTTC. As protein: CASSLRPGGKETQYF. The chain links TRBV7-2 to TRBJ2-5; a weak D match, TRBD1 (7 bases). V was cut by 2 bases and J by 3 bases, with 13 bases left in between. The CDR3 is 15 residues long. Germline values: CDR1 SGHTA, CDR2 FQGNSA.

This clonotype has at least ten counts. CDR3 region: CASSAGLSSTMRGNTIYF. As DNA, the CDR3 is TGTGCCAGCAGCGCGGGACTGAGCTCGACAATGAGGGGAAACACCATATATTTT. The genes are TRBV5-4 and TRBJ1-3; D may be TRBD1 (5 bases). This CDR3 has 18 residues. The germline V and J ends were trimmed by 4 bases and 4 bases, with 24 bases remaining between them. Germline CDR1 reads SGHNT; CDR2 reads YYREEE (reference sequence).

The chain joins TRBV7-9 to TRBJ1-3; a possible D gene is TRBD1 (6 bases). The CDR3 contains 16 residues. The germline gives CDR1 SEHNR, CDR2 FQNEAQ (reference sequence). V dropped 2 bases and J dropped 8 bases, with 19 bases sitting between them. The CDR3 is CASSLSGRDTRDTIYF. The CDR3 DNA is TGTGCCAGCAGCTTATCCGGCCGGGACACCCGCGACACCATATATTTT.

This clonotype was observed a handful of times. The gene calls are TRBV19 and TRBJ2-3; 9 nucleotides align to TRBD2. Germline CDR1 is LNHDA and CDR2 is SQIVND (reference sequence). The CDR3 has 15 amino acids. After removal of 9 bases from V and 4 bases from J, the junction contained 11 bases not matched to a gene. This CDR3 reads CASRSGGRGADTQYF. CDR3 DNA sequence: TGTGCCAGCCGTAGCGGGGGCCGGGGCGCAGATACGCAGTATTTT. The variable domain in full, with the rest retrieved from reference TRBV19 and TRBJ2-3, is DGGITQSPKYLFRKEGQNVTLSCEQNLNHDAMYWYRQDPGQGLRLIYYSQIVNDFQKGDIAEGYSVSREKKESFPLTVTSAQKNPTAFYLCASRSGGRGADTQYFGPGTRLTVL.

At least ten counts were recorded for this clonotype. The chain links TRBV12-5 to TRBJ1-6; D gene uncertain. The CDR3 covers 14 residues. Trimming removed 6 bases from V and 7 bases from J, with 13 bases in between. CDR1 and CDR2 from the germline V gene are LGHNT and FRNRAP. The CDR3 DNA reads as TGTGCTAGTGGCCTCGGCAGGCCAAATTCACCCCTCCACTTT. It specifies CASGLGRPNSPLHF.

The chain has TRBV6-1 and TRBJ2-7; 8 bases agree with TRBD2. This CDR3 has 13 amino acids. V was pared by 3 bases and J by 3 bases, with 1 base of the junction left unmatched. Germline V gives CDR1 MNHNS, CDR2 SASEGT. DNA of the CDR3: TGTGCCAGCAGTGACGGGGGGGGCTACGAGCAGTACTTC. Encoded protein: CASSDGGGYEQYF.

This clonotype was detected ten times or more. This rearrangement joins TRBV10-3 to TRBJ2-7; perhaps TRBD2 as D (6 bases). Germline CDR1 and CDR2: ENHRY and SYGVKD. Trimming took 10 bases from V and 8 from J, leaving 18 bases between them. This CDR3 comprises 12 residues. CDR3 sequence (DNA): TGTGCCAGCGGCATTGAGGCGGGGAAGCAGTACTTC. It is translated as CASGIEAGKQYF.

V and J are TRBV7-2 and TRBJ1-1, with TRBD1 matching 8 bases. Germline assignment: CDR1 SGHTA and CDR2 FQGNSA. J lost 4 bases, V lost 1 base, and 5 bases had no gene match. The CDR3 is made up of 15 amino acids. The CDR3 loop reads CASSLGQGRITEAFF. The DNA of the CDR3 is TGTGCCAGCAGCTTAGGACAGGGGAGGATCACTGAAGCTTTCTTT.